These T cell receptor beta chains were read from a single sample in a study of T cells expressing NK-cell markers. From its re-call of the 5' RACE reads, TCRdb lists each CDR3 protein once, without DNA. Listed are 150,000 to 200,000 distinct CDR3 sequences; around 20% falls within the top ten. Source material: blood T cells: a sorted CD56 or NKG2C T cell subset, CD4+ or CD8+ T cells, or bulk PBMC T cells (not recorded which). The receptors derive from a woman aged 18 to 75 in good health. The CDR3 runs from the conserved cysteine through the conserved F or W.

TRBJ1-4	TRBV5-1	CASSLGGGPTTNEKLFF
TRBJ2-1	TRBV5-1	CASSLGPEENEQFF
TRBJ2-2	TRBV2	CASSRRGSNTGELFF
TRBJ2-7	TRBV20-1	CSAVRQGAIYEQYF
TRBJ2-5	TRBV3-1	CASSQGLAGGKETQYF
TRBJ1-2	TRBV4-1	CASSQEGWGYGYTF
TRBJ1-1	TRBV7-3	CASSVEGARMSEAFF
TRBJ2-5	TRBV30	CAWSLVPGLQYF
TRBJ2-7	TRBV20-1	CSARWAILSDEQYF
TRBJ2-1	TRBV5-1	CASRASSGGYNEQFF
TRBJ2-7	TRBV2	CASSVDRGRYEQYF
TRBJ1-1	TRBV27	CASSPRTAFEAFF
TRBJ2-2	TRBV5-1	CASSLVPSGSNTGELFF
TRBJ2-7	TRBV27	CASSPPYRDHEQYF
TRBJ1-3	TRBV7-2	CASSGRGGNGNTIYF
TRBJ1-2	TRBV7-2	CASSSDRGGGYTF
TRBJ2-7	TRBV20-1	CSARDSAGGLYEQYF
TRBJ2-4	TRBV28	CASSPADRAKNIQYF
TRBJ2-2	TRBV7-8	CASGENRNTGELFF
TRBJ2-7	TRBV24-1	CATSDLPTGTGAYEQYF
TRBJ1-6	TRBV12-3/TRBV12-4	CASSTTGINSPLHF
TRBJ1-4	TRBV11-2	CASSLDRGRREKLFF
TRBJ2-1	TRBV9	CASSAGGGGNEQFF
TRBJ2-1	TRBV2	CASTLAGSTYNEQFF
TRBJ1-2	TRBV5-1	CASRGVGGYTF
TRBJ2-5	TRBV30	CAWSRVLQETQYF
TRBJ2-7	TRBV7-2	CASSQGVSTYEQYF
TRBJ2-6	TRBV4-1	CASSHSSVSSGANVLTF
TRBJ1-1	TRBV12-3/TRBV12-4	CASSSSGGSAFF
TRBJ1-3	TRBV28	CASSSGDRNTIYF
TRBJ2-5	TRBV20-1	CSAIFLADSVTQYF
TRBJ2-5	TRBV3-1	CASSSLLGTQTQYF
TRBJ1-1	TRBV7-2	CASSLYRSEAFF